One and the same sample provided the 13 T cell receptor beta chains below, sequenced in a study of blood T cells in healthy people across ages. Then a second PCR, running roughly 7 to 11 cycles, was carried out with a sample-barcoded 5' primer and a J-beta primer mix. MiXCR, run by TCRdb on the 5' RACE reads, gives a single entry per CDR3 protein. The sample has hundreds of thousands of distinct CDR3 sequences, approximately 59% seen once. The specimen was blood. These receptors were collected from a man between 25 and 39 years old in good health.

The chain combines TRBV20-1 with TRBJ2-1; no reliable D call. CDR1 and CDR2 (germline): DFQATT, SNEGSKA (reference sequence). The CDR3 is 16 residues long. V was pared by 6 bases and J by 1 base, with 19 bases between. The chain's CDR3 is CSAPRAVGSSYNEQFF. CDR3 nucleotides: TGCAGTGCCCCCCGGGCAGTGGGTTCTTCCTACAATGAGCAGTTCTTC.

The chain joins TRBV12-3 or TRBV12-4 to TRBJ1-3; D not certain. The CDR3 runs to 13 residues. The V end was cut by 6 bases, the J end by 0 bases, with 6 bases between. CDR3 loop: CASRYGSGNTIYF. The CDR3 region has the DNA TGTGCCAGCAGATACGGCTCTGGAAACACCATATATTTT.

This clonotype was detected a few times. V is TRBV7-2 and J is TRBJ2-1, with D possibly being TRBD2 (5 bases). With 5 bases removed from V and 10 bases from J, the gap between germline ends came to 12 bases. Germline CDR1 is SGHTA and CDR2 is FQGNSA. The CDR3 runs to 12 residues. CDR3 sequence reads: CASSPWTGEQFF. The CDR3 region has the DNA TGTGCCAGCAGCCCCTGGACGGGAGAGCAGTTCTTC.

The chain uses TRBV12-3 or TRBV12-4 and TRBJ2-6, with unresolved D. Trimming left V 5 bases short and J 0 bases short, with 11 bases between. The CDR3 runs 16 residues. The CDR3 nucleotides read TGTGCCAGCAGTACCCGGACCGGCTCTGGGGCCAACGTCCTGACTTTC. Its translation: CASSTRTGSGANVLTF.

The chain recombines TRBV4-3 with TRBJ1-4; D not certain. The ends were cut back, 6 bases at V and 6 bases at J, with 17 bases in the middle. This CDR3 is built from 15 residues. The germline CDR1 and CDR2 sequences are LGHNA and YSLEER. The CDR3 loop reads CASRRREASDEKLFF. Here the CDR3 DNA reads TGCGCCAGCAGGAGAAGGGAGGCCTCGGATGAAAAACTGTTTTTT.

This chain links TRBV4-3 with TRBJ2-1; 7 bases are shared with TRBD2. V trimming: 1 base; J trimming: 0 bases; junction bases outside the gene matches: 3. The V gene's germline CDR1 is LGHNA and CDR2 YSLEER. The CDR3 spans 16 residues. CDR3 protein: CASSQGGGNSYNEQFF. CDR3 bases: TGCGCCAGCAGCCAAGGGGGGGGTAACTCCTACAATGAGCAGTTCTTC.

This clonotype was picked up many times. The rearrangement joins TRBV12-3 or TRBV12-4 to TRBJ2-7, with 8 nucleotides matching TRBD1. V was clipped by 3 bases and J by 0 bases; unmatched bases: 4. The CDR3 has 15 amino acids. The CDR3 coding sequence is TGTGCCAGCAGTTTCGGCCAGGGGGCCTCCTACGAGCAGTACTTC. It encodes CASSFGQGASYEQYF.

This clonotype was detected only a few times. The gene calls are TRBV29-1 and TRBJ2-4; tentative D call: TRBD2 (7 bases). Germline CDR1 is SQVTM and CDR2 is ANQGSEA. The ends were cut back, 4 bases at V and 6 bases at J, with 16 bases in the middle. The CDR3 totals 14 residues. The CDR3 sequence: CSVAGRAGANIQYF. CDR3 DNA: TGCAGCGTTGCCGGGCGGGCGGGGGCAAACATTCAGTACTTC.

The J gene is TRBJ2-1, the V gene TRBV7-7; 7 bases are shared with TRBD1. The germline V gene has CDR1 SSHAT and CDR2 FNYEAQ (reference sequence). V was pared by 5 bases and J by 6 bases, with 7 bases of the junction left unmatched. This CDR3 has 14 residues. For the CDR3, the DNA is TGTGCCAGCAGCCCGGACAGGAGGACCAATGAGCAGTTCTTC. Encoded protein: CASSPDRRTNEQFF.

The chain uses TRBV9 and TRBJ2-5; possibly TRBD1 for D (6 bases). In germline, CDR1 is SGDLS, CDR2 YYNGEE. This CDR3 is built from 15 residues. V shed 4 bases and J shed 9 bases, with 22 bases lying between them. This CDR3 is CASSPGQGRGIAQYF. The CDR3 nucleotides read TGTGCCAGCAGCCCCGGGCAGGGGCGAGGAATTGCCCAGTACTTC.

V gene TRBV28 combines with J gene TRBJ2-5, with 7 bases identical to TRBD1. Germline loops: CDR1 MDHEN, CDR2 SYDVKM. Losses at the gene ends were 5 bases for V and 4 bases for J; bases not matched to a gene: 7. This CDR3 is built from 14 residues. The CDR3 loop reads CASSPTGVLETQYF. For the CDR3, the DNA is TGTGCCAGCAGTCCTACAGGGGTATTAGAGACCCAGTACTTC. Filled out from reference TRBV28 and TRBJ2-5, the complete variable domain reads DVKVTQSSRYLVKRTGEKVFLECVQDMDHENMFWYRQDPGLGLRLIYFSYDVKMKEKGDIPEGYSVSREKKERFSLILESASTNQTSMYLCASSPTGVLETQYFGPGTRLLVL.

A word on this clonotype: Given a much more abundant clone one base away, this may be a read error. The J gene is TRBJ1-6, the V gene TRBV12-3 or TRBV12-4; D not resolved. This CDR3 has 14 residues. CDR3 loop: CANSPGIYNSPLHF. CDR3 DNA: TGTGCCAACAGTCCCGGGATCTATAATTCACCCCTCCACTTT.

The table lists this clonotype with a few counts. The chain couples TRBV29-1 to TRBJ2-5, with TRBD1 identical over 9 bases. The trim removed 7 bases at V and 6 bases at J, leaving 9 bases unmatched. CDR3 size: 13 residues. Germline lookup yields CDR1 SQVTM and CDR2 ANQGSEA. In nucleotides, the CDR3 is TGCAGCGGGAGGACAGGGGAGGGGAAGACCCAGTACTTC. Its protein product is CSGRTGEGKTQYF. Full variable domain (remainder filled in from reference TRBV29-1 and TRBJ2-5): SAVISQKPSRDICQRGTSLTIQCQVDSQVTMMFWYRQQPGQSLTLIATANQGSEATYESGFVIDKFPISRPNLTFSTLTVSNMSPEDSSIYLCSGRTGEGKTQYFGPGTRLLVL.